These T cell receptor beta chains were read from a single sample in a study of blood T cells in healthy people across ages. TCRdb redid the calling of the 5' RACE reads with MiXCR, one entry per CDR3 protein. The sample holds 1.5 million to 2 million distinct CDR3 sequences, about 50% seen once. Sequencing was done on a sample of blood. The receptor set was obtained from a woman in her 40s in good health. Both conserved end residues are part of each CDR3. Fields, in order: V gene, clone size, J gene, CDR3 protein. Not all rows give a size; the values are once, few, many and, for expanded clones, a class.

>TRBV28|NA|TRBJ2-1
CASSLTTTTRGSYNEQFF
>TRBV28|NA|TRBJ1-2
CASSFSWGRISYTF
>TRBV14|once|TRBJ1-2
CASSQRALDGYTF
>TRBV20-1|few|TRBJ2-3
CSAKYGGSVTQYF
>TRBV20-1|NA|TRBJ2-3
CSAPTSLTGTDTQYF
>TRBV6-6|NA|TRBJ2-7
CASSSKGSSYEQYF
>TRBV7-2|few|TRBJ1-4
CASSLGAAANEKLFF
>TRBV3-1|NA|TRBJ2-7
CASSQSVGGASYEQYF
>TRBV20-1|NA|TRBJ2-5
CSAILGGGQETQYF
>TRBV29-1|NA|TRBJ1-1
CSAPGQGHTEAFF
>TRBV5-6|NA|TRBJ1-1
CASSYGTGPKAFF
>TRBV12-3/TRBV12-4|NA|TRBJ2-5
CASRMAGGKETQYF
>TRBV11-2|few|TRBJ2-3
CASSSHSGGADTQYF
>TRBV20-1|NA|TRBJ2-1
CSASASGTGARNEQFF
>TRBV6-5|NA|TRBJ2-3
CASSCAVGYTDTQYF
>TRBV21-1|NA|TRBJ1-5
CASSKEGGPLSPPQHF
>TRBV2|NA|TRBJ2-5
CASSDNSPPETQYF
>TRBV25-1|few|TRBJ2-7
CASSEVATGAYEQYF
>TRBV18|NA|TRBJ2-1
CASSPGPEQFF
>TRBV7-2|NA|TRBJ2-3
CASSQGPAGGFSQYF
>TRBV7-2|NA|TRBJ2-3
CASHRAGRTDTQYF
>TRBV2|NA|TRBJ2-1
CASSGGWEQFF
>TRBV20-1|few|TRBJ2-5
CSARDREEGYF
>TRBV12-5|NA|TRBJ1-1
CASGLVPGTGGRTEAFF
>TRBV6-2/TRBV6-3|NA|TRBJ1-4
CASSYSGGYEKLFF
>TRBV7-2|NA|TRBJ2-1
CASSLWTGSNEQFF
>TRBV7-2|NA|TRBJ1-2
CASSLVNSPVGYTF
>TRBV7-2|few|TRBJ2-3
CASSLVGQFGGDTQYF
>TRBV20-1|NA|NA
CSARDGPWSYEQYF
>TRBV3-1|once|TRBJ2-5
CASSHGLGEVYF
>TRBV27|many|TRBJ2-5
CASSSSGGLQTQYF
>TRBV28|NA|TRBJ1-6
CASSLLQGANNSPLHF
>TRBV18|NA|TRBJ2-7
CASSPVLAAEQYF
>TRBV5-1|NA|TRBJ2-5
CASSANPQGLGETQYF
>TRBV5-5|NA|TRBJ1-5
CASSLSEYSNRPQHF
>TRBV4-2|once|TRBJ1-2
CASSQPQGAGYGYTF
>TRBV5-6|NA|TRBJ2-7
CASSFMLVPYEQYF
>TRBV7-2|NA|TRBJ1-1
CASSPNRDRGTFF
>TRBV28|NA|NA
CASRFSGRQETQFF
>TRBV2|NA|TRBJ2-7
CARKRPGAAYEQYF
>TRBV24-1|few|TRBJ1-2
CATSDRSDRVGYGYTF
>TRBV6-1|NA|TRBJ1-5
CASSEGRADTQPQHF
>TRBV7-9|NA|TRBJ1-2
CASSPTGTGTKDYGYTF
>TRBV4-2|few|TRBJ2-1
CASSQERDRGNEQFF
>TRBV28|NA|TRBJ2-7
CASYGSYEQYF
>TRBV20-1|NA|TRBJ1-5
CSALGHSNQPQHF
>TRBV12-3/TRBV12-4|NA|TRBJ1-2
CASKWGSANYGYTF
>TRBV7-9|NA|TRBJ1-2
CASSRAMGDYGYTF
>TRBV10-3|NA|TRBJ1-3
CAIMTGAAAAGNTIYF
>TRBV24-1|NA|TRBJ2-1
CATSESDRAPRNEQFF
>TRBV27|NA|TRBJ2-6
CASKPGNSGANVLTF
>TRBV25-1|NA|TRBJ1-4
CASRGDRGREKLFF
>TRBV7-6|NA|TRBJ2-3
CASSAGTPDTQYF
>TRBV29-1|NA|TRBJ2-5
CSVDRLTGNEQYF